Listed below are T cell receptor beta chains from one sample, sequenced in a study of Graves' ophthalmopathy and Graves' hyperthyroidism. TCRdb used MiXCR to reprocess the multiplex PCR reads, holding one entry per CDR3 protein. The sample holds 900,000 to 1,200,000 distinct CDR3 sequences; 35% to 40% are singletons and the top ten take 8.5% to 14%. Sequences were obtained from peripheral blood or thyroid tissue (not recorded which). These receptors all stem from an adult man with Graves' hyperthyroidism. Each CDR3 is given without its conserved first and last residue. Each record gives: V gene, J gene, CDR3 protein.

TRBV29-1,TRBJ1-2,SVVDKNNYGYT
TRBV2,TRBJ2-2,ASSRTPTGRLGELF
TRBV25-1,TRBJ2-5,ASSEWTESQY
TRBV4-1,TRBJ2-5,ASSQDIGLAEQETQY
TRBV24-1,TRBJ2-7,ATSDSALRDRGDEQY
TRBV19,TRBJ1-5,ASSISGDNQPQH
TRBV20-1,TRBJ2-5,STLQETQY
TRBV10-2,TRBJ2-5,ASSEPGRVGETQY
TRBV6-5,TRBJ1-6,ASSRGRLYNSPLH
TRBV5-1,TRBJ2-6,ASSLEAGGNVLT
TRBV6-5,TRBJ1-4,ANSWEKLF
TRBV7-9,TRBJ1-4,ASSGPRGKLF
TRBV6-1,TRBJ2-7,ASGVNPSGTYEQY
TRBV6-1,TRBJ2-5,ASSEGPARVVGTQY
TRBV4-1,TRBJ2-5,ASSQEQRYQETQY
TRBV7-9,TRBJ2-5,ASSLGGSPSGETQY
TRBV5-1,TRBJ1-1,ASSFRVSGTEAF
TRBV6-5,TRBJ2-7,ASTRSSGAYSYEQY
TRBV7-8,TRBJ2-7,ASSRTSGLPPTVNEQY
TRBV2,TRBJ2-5,ASSSRGQSETQY
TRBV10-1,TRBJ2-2,ASSESQGLDTGELF
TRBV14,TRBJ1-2,ASSPPGQGRSNYGYT
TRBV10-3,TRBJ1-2,ASLDRVYGYT
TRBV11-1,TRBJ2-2,ASSPTGGTTGELF
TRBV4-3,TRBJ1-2,ASGQELLGDYDYT
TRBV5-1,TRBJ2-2,ASSYRTGGGGELF
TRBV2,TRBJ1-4,ASSEARENGWENEKLF
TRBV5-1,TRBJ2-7,ASSFGSSCEQY
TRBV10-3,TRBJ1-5,AISDMDRAQQPQH
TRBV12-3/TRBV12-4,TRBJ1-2,ASSRGTGLNYGYT
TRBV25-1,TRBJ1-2,ASSTIWGPSANYGYT
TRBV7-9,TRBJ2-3,ASSPWGGTDTQY
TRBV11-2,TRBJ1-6,ASSPTGGSYNSPLH
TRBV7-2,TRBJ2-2,ASSLTRARTGELF
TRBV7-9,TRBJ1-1,ASSLAGQGKAF
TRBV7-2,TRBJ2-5,ASSFGRVETQY
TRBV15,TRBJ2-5,ATSRDRRAGVETQY
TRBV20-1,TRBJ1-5,SARVGGHLGRNQPQH
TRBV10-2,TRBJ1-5,ASSEGGPQH
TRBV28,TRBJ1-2,ASSFLNVGGNYGYT
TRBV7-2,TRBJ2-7,ASSNSRAGGEQY
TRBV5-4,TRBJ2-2,ASSRLAGVTGELF